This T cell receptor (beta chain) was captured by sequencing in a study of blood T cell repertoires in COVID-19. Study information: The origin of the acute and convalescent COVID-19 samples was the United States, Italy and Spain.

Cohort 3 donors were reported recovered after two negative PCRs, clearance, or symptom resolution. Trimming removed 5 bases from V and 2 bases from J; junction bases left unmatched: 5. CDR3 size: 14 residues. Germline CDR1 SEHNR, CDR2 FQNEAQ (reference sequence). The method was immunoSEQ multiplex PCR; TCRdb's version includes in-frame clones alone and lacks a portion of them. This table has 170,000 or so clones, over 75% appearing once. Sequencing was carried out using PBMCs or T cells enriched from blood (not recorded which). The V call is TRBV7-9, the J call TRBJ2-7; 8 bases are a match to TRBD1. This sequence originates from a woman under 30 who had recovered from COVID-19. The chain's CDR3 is CASSVPGQAYEQYF. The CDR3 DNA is TGTGCCAGCAGCGTCCCGGGACAGGCCTACGAGCAGTACTTC.